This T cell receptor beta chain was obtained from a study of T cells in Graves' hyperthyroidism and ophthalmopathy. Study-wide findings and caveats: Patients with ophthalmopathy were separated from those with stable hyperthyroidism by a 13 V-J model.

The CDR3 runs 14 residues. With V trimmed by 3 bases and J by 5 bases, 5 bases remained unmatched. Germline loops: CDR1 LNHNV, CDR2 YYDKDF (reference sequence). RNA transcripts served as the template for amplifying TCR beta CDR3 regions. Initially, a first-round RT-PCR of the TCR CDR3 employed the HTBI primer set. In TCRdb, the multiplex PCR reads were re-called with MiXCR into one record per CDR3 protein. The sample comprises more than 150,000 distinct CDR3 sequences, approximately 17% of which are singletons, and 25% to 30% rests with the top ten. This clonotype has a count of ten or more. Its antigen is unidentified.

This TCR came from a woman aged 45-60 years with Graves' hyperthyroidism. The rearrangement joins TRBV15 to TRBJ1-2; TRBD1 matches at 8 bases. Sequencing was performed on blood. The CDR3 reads CATSSLGQGYGYTF. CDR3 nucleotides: TGTGCCACCAGCAGCCTCGGACAGGGTTATGGCTACACCTTC. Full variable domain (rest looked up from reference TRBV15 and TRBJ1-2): DAMVIQNPRYQVTQFGKPVTLSCSQTLNHNVMYWYQQKSSQAPKLLFHYYDKDFNNEADTPDNFQSRRPNTSFCFLDIRSPGLGDTAMYLCATSSLGQGYGYTFGSGTRLTVV.